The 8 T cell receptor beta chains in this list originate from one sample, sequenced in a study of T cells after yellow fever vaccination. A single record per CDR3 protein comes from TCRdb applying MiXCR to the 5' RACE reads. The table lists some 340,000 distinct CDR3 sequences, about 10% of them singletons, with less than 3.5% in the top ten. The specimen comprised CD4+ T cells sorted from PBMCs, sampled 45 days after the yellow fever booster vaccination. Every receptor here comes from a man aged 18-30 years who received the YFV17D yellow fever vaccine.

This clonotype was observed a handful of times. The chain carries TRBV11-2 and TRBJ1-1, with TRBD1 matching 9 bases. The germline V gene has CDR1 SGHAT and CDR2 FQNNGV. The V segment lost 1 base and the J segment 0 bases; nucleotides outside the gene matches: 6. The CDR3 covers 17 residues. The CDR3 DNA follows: TGTGCCAGCAGCTTAGGGGACAGGGTTTACGTGAACACTGAAGCTTTCTTT. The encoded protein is CASSLGDRVYVNTEAFF.

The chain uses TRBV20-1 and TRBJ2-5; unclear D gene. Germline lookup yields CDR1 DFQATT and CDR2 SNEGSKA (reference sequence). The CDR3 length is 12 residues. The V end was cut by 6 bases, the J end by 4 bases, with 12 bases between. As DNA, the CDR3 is TGCAGTGCCCTTCCCGGTGGAGAGACCCAGTACTTC. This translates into CSALPGGETQYF.

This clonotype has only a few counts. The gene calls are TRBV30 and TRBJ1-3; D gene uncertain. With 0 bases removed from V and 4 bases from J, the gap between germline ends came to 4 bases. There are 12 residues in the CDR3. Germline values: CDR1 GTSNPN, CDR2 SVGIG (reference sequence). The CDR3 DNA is TGTGCCTGGAGTGTTTGGGGAAACACCATATATTTT. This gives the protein CAWSVWGNTIYF.

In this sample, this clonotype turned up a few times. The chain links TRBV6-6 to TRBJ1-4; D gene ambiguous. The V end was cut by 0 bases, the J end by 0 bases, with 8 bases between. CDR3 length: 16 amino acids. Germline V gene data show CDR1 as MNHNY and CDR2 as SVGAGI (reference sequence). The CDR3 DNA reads TGTGCCAGCAGTTACTCCCTCTTTGCAACTAATGAAAAACTGTTTTTT. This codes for CASSYSLFATNEKLFF.

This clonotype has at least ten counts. The CDR3 bases are TGTGCCAGCAGAGGGCTGGCGAACACCGGGGAGCTGTTTTTT. Its protein is CASRGLANTGELFF. The chain carries TRBV7-6 and TRBJ2-2, with D uncertain. Germline V gene sequence: CDR1 SGHVS, CDR2 FNYEAQ. Trimming stripped 6 bases from V and 0 bases from J, with 8 bases between. This CDR3 is built from 14 residues.

In DNA form, the CDR3 reads TGCGCCAGCAGCTTGGGGTCCTCACAGGGCCGCTATGGCTACACCTTC. Its translation: CASSLGSSQGRYGYTF. The chain carries TRBV5-1 and TRBJ1-2, with D possibly matching TRBD1 (6 bases). CDR1 and CDR2 (germline): SGHRS, YFSETQ. V lost 0 bases, J lost 4 bases, and 16 bases lay in between. The CDR3 totals 16 residues.

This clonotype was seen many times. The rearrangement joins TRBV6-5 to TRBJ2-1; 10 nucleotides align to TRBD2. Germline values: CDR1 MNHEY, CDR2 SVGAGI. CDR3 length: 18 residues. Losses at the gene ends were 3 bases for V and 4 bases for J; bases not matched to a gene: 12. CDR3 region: CASSYSGNLAGGYNEQFF. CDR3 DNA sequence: TGTGCCAGCAGTTATTCGGGAAACTTAGCGGGGGGATACAATGAGCAGTTCTTC.

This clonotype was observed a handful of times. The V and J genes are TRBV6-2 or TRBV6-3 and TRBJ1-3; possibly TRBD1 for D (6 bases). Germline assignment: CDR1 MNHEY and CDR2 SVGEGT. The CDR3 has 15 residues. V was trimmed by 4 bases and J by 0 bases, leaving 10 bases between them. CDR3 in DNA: TGTGCCAGCAGTTCATCGGACAGCTCTGGAAACACCATATATTTT. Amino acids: CASSSSDSSGNTIYF.